The clone carrying this T cell receptor (beta chain) was detected only once. Sample time point: sample taken at primary tumor resection. The input material, whole RNA from tumor, nontumor lung or frozen PBMC, was sequenced unsorted. This CDR3 has 14 residues. Trimming took off 6 bases at V and 2 bases at J, with 14 bases between the two ends. CDR1 is ENHRY and CDR2 is SYGVKD in the germline V gene. MiXCR, run by TCRdb on the 5' RACE reads, gives a single entry per CDR3 protein. Among tens of thousands of distinct CDR3 sequences, more than 15% were seen once, and the ten largest hold 5.5% to 7%. This sample was taken from a study of spatial heterogeneity in lung cancer.

The material sequenced was PBMCs, taken at surgery. V gene TRBV10-3 combines with J gene TRBJ2-7; a possible D gene is TRBD2 (6 bases). The sequence was obtained from a male donor with early-stage non-small cell lung cancer. The chain's CDR3 is CAISLGTGTYEQYF. The CDR3 bases are TGTGCCATCAGCCTTGGGACTGGGACCTACGAGCAGTACTTC.